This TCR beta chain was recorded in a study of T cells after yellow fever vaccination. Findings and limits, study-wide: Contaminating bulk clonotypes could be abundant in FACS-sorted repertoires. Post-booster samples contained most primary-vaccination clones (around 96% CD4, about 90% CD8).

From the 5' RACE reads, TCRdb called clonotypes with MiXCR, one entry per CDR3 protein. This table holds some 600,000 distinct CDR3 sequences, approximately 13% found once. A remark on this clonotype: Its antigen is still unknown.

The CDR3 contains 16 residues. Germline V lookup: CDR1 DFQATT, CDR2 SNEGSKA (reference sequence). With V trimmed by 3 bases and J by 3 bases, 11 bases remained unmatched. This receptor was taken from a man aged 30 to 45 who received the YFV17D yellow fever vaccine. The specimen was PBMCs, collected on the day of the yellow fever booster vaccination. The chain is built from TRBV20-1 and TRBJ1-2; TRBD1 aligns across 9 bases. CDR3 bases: TGCAGTGCTAGGCCCAAATGGACAGGGGCAGACTATGGCTACACCTTC. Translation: CSARPKWTGADYGYTF.